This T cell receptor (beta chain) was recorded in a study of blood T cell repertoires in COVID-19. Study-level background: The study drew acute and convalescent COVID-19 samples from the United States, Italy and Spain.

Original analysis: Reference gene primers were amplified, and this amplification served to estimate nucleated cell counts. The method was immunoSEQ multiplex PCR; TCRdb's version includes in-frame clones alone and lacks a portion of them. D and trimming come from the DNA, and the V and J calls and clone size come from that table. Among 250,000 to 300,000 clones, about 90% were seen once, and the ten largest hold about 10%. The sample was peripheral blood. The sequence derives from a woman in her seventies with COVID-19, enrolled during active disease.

The CDR3 loop reads CASSLGKGGLRQFF. The CDR3 nucleotides are TGTGCCAGCAGCCTCGGTAAAGGAGGGTTGAGGCAGTTCTTC. J is TRBJ2-1 and V is TRBV27; D might be TRBD2 (6 bases). The CDR3 has 14 amino acids. Germline CDR1 is MNHEY and CDR2 is SMNVEV (reference sequence). The ends were cut back, 6 bases at V and 12 bases at J, with 21 bases in the middle.